The present T cell receptor (beta chain) was sequenced within a study of cytomegalovirus exposure and HLA in healthy donors. Only a few counts were recorded for this clone. The antigen remains unidentified. Study results and caveats: Follow-up analysis seemed to connect common viral pathogens with several of the most significant clusters identified. Later work found most CMV-associated TCR beta chains apparently HLA-restricted. Rare TCR sequences dominated, though some public TCRs recurred in many donors. According to the study, approximately 150 TCR beta chains were cytomegalovirus-associated.

PCR was performed using 60 Vbeta and 13 Jbeta primers. Libraries were prepared by immunoSEQ multiplex PCR; TCRdb keeps only in-frame clonotypes and omits some of them. The sample holds 70,000 to 90,000 clones, over 60% seen once. The sequenced material came from PBMCs. The clonotype comes from a male donor in good health and CMV-seropositive.

CDR3 bases: TGTGCCAGCAGTTCCGGGACAGGGATAGAGCAGTACTTC. As protein: CASSSGTGIEQYF. The chain combines TRBV6-5 with TRBJ2-7; 9 nucleotides agree with TRBD1. The ends lost 4 bases at V and 7 bases at J; junction bases unmatched: 5. This CDR3 region has 13 residues. Germline V gene data show CDR1 as MNHEY and CDR2 as SVGAGI.